The 30 T cell receptor beta chains presented below share a single source sample, sequenced in a study of beta chain features in type 1 diabetes. Reverse transcribing all isolated RNA meant expressed TCRB transcripts were sequenced. Clones were sequenced by immunoSEQ multiplex PCR, and TCRdb holds only the in-frame ones, with some missing. The repertoire holds about 620,000 clones, with about 14% as singletons. Material for sequencing was naive CD4+ T cells from blood. The receptors stem from a man between 18 and 29 years old in good health.

The gene calls are TRBV4-1 and TRBJ1-2; tentative D call: TRBD1 (5 bases). V was shortened by 1 base and J by 5 bases, with 14 bases between the two germline ends. Germline CDR1 MGHRA, CDR2 YSYEKL. This CDR3 region has 15 residues. The CDR3 reads CASSQAGAQGYGYTF. CDR3 nucleotide sequence: TGCGCCAGCAGCCAAGCAGGTGCGCAGGGTTATGGCTACACCTTC.

The V and J genes are TRBV4-1 and TRBJ1-5; no reliable D call. V lost 3 bases to trimming and J lost 2 bases, with 14 bases between them. The CDR3 covers 16 residues. Germline loops: CDR1 MGHRA, CDR2 YSYEKL. The CDR3 loop reads CASSHRSGYGNQPQHF. The CDR3 DNA sequence: TGCGCCAGCAGCCACCGGTCCGGCTACGGCAATCAGCCCCAGCATTTT.

V and J are TRBV5-1 and TRBJ2-5; 11 nucleotides align to TRBD2. Trimming cost V 5 bases and J 1 base; bases outside gene matches: 4. Germline CDR1 reads SGHRS; CDR2 reads YFSETQ. This CDR3 comprises 15 residues. CDR3 bases: TGCGCCAGCAGATCGGGGACTAGCGGCCAAGAGACCCAGTACTTC. It specifies CASRSGTSGQETQYF.

This clone was picked up a small number of times. CDR3 in DNA: TGTGCCAGCAGCTTACTGGAAAAAGGGACGGTGTACTTC. This codes for CASSLLEKGTVYF. The chain couples TRBV7-9 to TRBJ2-7, with D possibly being TRBD1 or TRBD2 (5 bases each). Trimming removed 2 bases from V and 12 bases from J, with 17 bases in between. CDR1 and CDR2 (germline): SEHNR, FQNEAQ (reference sequence). The CDR3 extends over 13 amino acids.

This clone was seen a few times. Other DNA variants within this sample encode the same CDR3. This sequence joins TRBV7-2 and TRBJ1-1; D not certain. Germline CDR1 is SGHTA and CDR2 is FQGNSA. Trimming cost V 1 base and J 1 base, with 7 bases left between them. This CDR3 spans 14 amino acids. In DNA form, the CDR3 reads TGTGCCAGCAGCTTAGGTCAGGCGAACACTGAAGCTTTCTTT. This translates into CASSLGQANTEAFF. The full variable domain, with the rest looked up from reference TRBV7-2 and TRBJ1-1, is GAGVSQSPSNKVTEKGKDVELRCDPISGHTALYWYRQSLGQGLEFLIYFQGNSAPDKSGLPSDRFSAERTGGSVSTLTIQRTQQEDSAVYLCASSLGQANTEAFFGQGTRLTVV.

This clone was counted only a few times. V gene TRBV4-1 combines with J gene TRBJ2-3, with 8 bases lining up with TRBD2. There are 18 residues in the CDR3. V lost 4 bases and J lost 0; bases outside the gene matches: 12. The V gene's germline CDR1 is MGHRA and CDR2 YSYEKL. This CDR3 is CASSRGVAGILSTDTQYF. The DNA of the CDR3 is TGCGCCAGCAGCCGGGGAGTAGCGGGGATCTTGAGCACAGATACGCAGTATTTT.

The sample holds a few counts of this clone. V and J are TRBV28 and TRBJ1-1, with D possibly being TRBD1 (5 bases). V shed 3 bases and J shed 0 bases, with 20 bases lying between them. Germline V gene data show CDR1 as MDHEN and CDR2 as SYDVKM. The CDR3 covers 18 residues. Here the CDR3 DNA reads TGTGCCAGCAGTTTCATGCAGGGAATGGGGCCCCTGAACACTGAAGCTTTCTTT. Translated: CASSFMQGMGPLNTEAFF. Using reference TRBV28 and TRBJ1-1 for the parts outside the CDR3, the full variable domain is DVKVTQSSRYLVKRTGEKVFLECVQDMDHENMFWYRQDPGLGLRLIYFSYDVKMKEKGDIPEGYSVSREKKERFSLILESASTNQTSMYLCASSFMQGMGPLNTEAFFGQGTRLTVV.

In this sample, this clone turned up a few times. This sequence joins TRBV30 and TRBJ1-4; D is unclear. This CDR3 has 14 amino acids. CDR1 and CDR2 from the germline V gene are GTSNPN and SVGIG (reference sequence). V was clipped by 3 bases and J by 0 bases, with 8 bases between them. DNA of the CDR3: TGTGCCTGGAGCCAAGGTACAACTAATGAAAAACTGTTTTTT. Its protein is CAWSQGTTNEKLFF. Full variable domain (missing parts from reference TRBV30 and TRBJ1-4): SQTIHQWPATLVQPVGSPLSLECTVEGTSNPNLYWYRQAAGRGLQLLFYSVGIGQISSEVPQNLSASRPQDRQFILSSKKLLLSDSGFYLCAWSQGTTNEKLFFGSGTQLSVL.

This clone was observed a few times. This chain connects TRBV7-6 to TRBJ2-7; D is uncertain. This CDR3 comprises 16 residues. The V and J ends lost 5 bases and 3 bases respectively, with 20 bases between them. Germline V CDR1 and CDR2: SGHVS, FNYEAQ. CDR3 in DNA: TGTGCCAGCAGCCAGCTCGGACGCGGAAGCTTCTACGAGCAGTACTTC. As protein: CASSQLGRGSFYEQYF.

This clone was detected only a few times. Other DNA sequences from this sample encode an identical CDR3 as well. The CDR3 region is CASSPGMNTEAFF. As DNA, the CDR3 is TGTGCCAGCTCACCGGGGATGAACACTGAAGCTTTCTTT. V is TRBV18 and J is TRBJ1-1; D unresolved. Germline assignment: CDR1 KGHSH and CDR2 LQKENI. This CDR3 contains 13 residues. Deletions cut 3 bases from V and 0 bases from J, with 5 bases between.

This clone has just a few counts. V usage is TRBV18 and J usage is TRBJ2-7; D perhaps matches TRBD1 (5 bases). The V end lost 5 bases, the J end lost 2 bases, and 16 bases lay between the germline ends. The CDR3 totals 15 residues. From germline, CDR1 is KGHSH and CDR2 LQKENI. CDR3 in DNA: TGTGCCAGCTCAGATTACCAGGGTGGCACCTACGAGCAGTACTTC. This translates into CASSDYQGGTYEQYF.

This clone was detected a few times. The chain couples TRBV5-1 to TRBJ1-1; D possibly corresponds to TRBD1 (5 bases). This CDR3 is 13 amino acids long. V was shortened by 5 bases and J by 3 bases, with 11 bases between the two germline ends. From germline, CDR1 is SGHRS and CDR2 YFSETQ. The CDR3 DNA is TGCGCCAGCAGACCGGGGGAGGACACTGAAGCTTTCTTT. This codes for CASRPGEDTEAFF.

This clone came up a few times. The chain links TRBV10-3 to TRBJ2-5, with D perhaps TRBD1 (5 bases). Deletions cut 2 bases from V and 0 bases from J, with 7 bases between. Germline CDR1 and CDR2: ENHRY and SYGVKD. This CDR3 region has 14 residues. The CDR3 here is CAISENRYQETQYF. The CDR3 nucleotides read TGTGCCATCAGTGAGAACAGGTACCAAGAGACCCAGTACTTC.

This clone was found a few times. The J gene is TRBJ1-2, the V gene TRBV6-5, with D possibly matching TRBD1 (6 bases). CDR3 length: 14 residues. V lost 6 bases to trimming and J lost 2 bases, with 13 bases between them. CDR1 MNHEY and CDR2 SVGAGI come from the germline V gene. The CDR3 DNA reads as TGTGCCAGCAGCCCCGGGGGCAGGAACTATGGCTACACCTTC. This translates into CASSPGGRNYGYTF.

The chain is built from TRBV29-1 and TRBJ1-1; D possibly corresponds to TRBD1 (6 bases). V lost 6 bases, J lost 1 base, and 6 bases lay in between. The germline V gene has CDR1 SQVTM and CDR2 ANQGSEA. There are 11 residues in the CDR3. The CDR3 sequence: CSVQGNTEAFF. The CDR3 nucleotides read TGCAGCGTACAGGGGAACACTGAAGCTTTCTTT.

The V gene is TRBV28, the J gene TRBJ2-4; 12 bases agree with TRBD2. Germline trimming cut 6 bases from V and 2 bases from J; bases unmatched to any gene: 8. The CDR3 has 17 amino acids. Germline V lookup: CDR1 MDHEN, CDR2 SYDVKM. The CDR3 loop reads CASRSMTSGSSKNIQYF. The CDR3 DNA is TGTGCCAGCAGATCTATGACTAGCGGGAGCTCCAAAAACATTCAGTACTTC.

This clone was seen a handful of times. This chain connects TRBV7-2 to TRBJ2-5; D uncertain. The germline gives CDR1 SGHTA, CDR2 FQGNSA. The CDR3 is 15 residues long. V dropped 2 bases and J dropped 2 bases, with 12 bases sitting between them. The CDR3 bases are TGTGCCAGCAGCTTATCCCCCGGCAGGCAAGAGACCCAGTACTTC. This encodes CASSLSPGRQETQYF.

The sample holds a few counts of this clone. The genes are TRBV18 and TRBJ2-1; 10 positions match TRBD2. There are 16 residues in the CDR3. The V segment lost 3 bases and the J segment 9 bases; nucleotides outside the gene matches: 11. CDR1 KGHSH and CDR2 LQKENI come from the germline V gene. DNA of the CDR3: TGTGCCAGCTCACCCGACGGGACTAGCGTGCGTGCTGAGCAGTTCTTC. Protein: CASSPDGTSVRAEQFF.

The V gene is TRBV21-1, the J gene TRBJ1-6. TRBV21-1 is marked as a pseudogene. The CDR3 covers 10 residues. The CDR3 loop is CAGCNSPLHF. CDR3 sequence (DNA): TGTGCCGGGTGTAATTCACCCCTCCACTTT.

J is TRBJ1-1 and V is TRBV30, with D unclear. The CDR3 is made up of 14 amino acids. Per the germline V gene, CDR1 is GTSNPN and CDR2 is SVGIG (reference sequence). The V gene lost 1 base and the J gene lost 5 bases, with 14 bases spanning the gap. Here the CDR3 reads CAWSANFRETEAFF. As DNA, the CDR3 is TGTGCCTGGAGTGCCAATTTTCGGGAGACTGAAGCTTTCTTT. The full variable domain, completed using reference TRBV30 and TRBJ1-1, is SQTIHQWPATLVQPVGSPLSLECTVEGTSNPNLYWYRQAAGRGLQLLFYSVGIGQISSEVPQNLSASRPQDRQFILSSKKLLLSDSGFYLCAWSANFRETEAFFGQGTRLTVV.

This rearrangement joins TRBV7-3 to TRBJ2-1; a possible D gene is TRBD1 (6 bases). Between the trimmed V and J ends, which lost 0 bases and 4 bases, there was a span of 10 bases. CDR3 length: 15 residues. Looked up from germline, CDR1 is SGHTA and CDR2 is FQGTGA. The CDR3 sequence is CASSLTQGLYNEQFF. CDR3 bases: TGTGCCAGCAGCTTAACCCAGGGGCTATACAATGAGCAGTTCTTC.

This sequence joins TRBV6-5 and TRBJ1-2; D uncertain. V was pared by 5 bases and J by 4 bases, with 8 bases between. Germline V gene data show CDR1 as MNHEY and CDR2 as SVGAGI. The CDR3 covers 12 residues. CDR3 bases: TGTGCCAGCAGTCTAGAGGGCTATGGCTACACCTTC. Translating it yields CASSLEGYGYTF.

This clone occurred a few times. In nucleotides, the CDR3 is TGCGCCAGCAGCTTTCCGGGACAGGGGTCGCGGGAGACCCAGTACTTC. Amino acids: CASSFPGQGSRETQYF. The chain joins TRBV5-1 to TRBJ2-5; the match to TRBD1 covers 10 bases. Unmatched junction bases numbered 9, after V lost 2 bases and J lost 5 bases. CDR1 is SGHRS and CDR2 is YFSETQ in the germline V gene. This CDR3 is 16 amino acids long. The full variable domain, rest sourced from reference TRBV5-1 and TRBJ2-5, is KAGVTQTPRYLIKTRGQQVTLSCSPISGHRSVSWYQQTPGQGLQFLFEYFSETQRNKGNFPGRFSGRQFSNSRSEMNVSTLELGDSALYLCASSFPGQGSRETQYFGPGTRLLVL.

This sequence joins TRBV28 and TRBJ2-7; 8 nucleotides align to TRBD1. Germline V gives CDR1 MDHEN, CDR2 SYDVKM. Trimming at V came to 6 bases and at J to 2 bases, leaving 9 bases not matched to a gene. The CDR3 is 15 amino acids. The CDR3: CASRRTGIPTYEQYF. In DNA form, the CDR3 reads TGTGCCAGCAGGCGGACAGGGATTCCGACCTACGAGCAGTACTTC.

This sequence joins TRBV7-9 and TRBJ1-4, with D possibly TRBD1 on 6 matching bases. The germline gives CDR1 SEHNR, CDR2 FQNEAQ (reference sequence). V gave up 5 bases and J gave up 5 bases, with 15 bases separating them. The CDR3 runs to 15 residues. The CDR3 DNA reads as TGTGCCAGCAGCCCGCAGGGGCTGGGGAATGAAAAACTGTTTTTT. Translated, it gives CASSPQGLGNEKLFF. Supplemented by reference TRBV7-9 and TRBJ1-4, the full variable domain reads DTGVSQNPRHKITKRGQNVTFRCDPISEHNRLYWYRQTLGQGPEFLTYFQNEAQLEKSRLLSDRFSAERPKGSFSTLEIQRTEQGDSAMYLCASSPQGLGNEKLFFGSGTQLSVL.

This clone was counted a few times. This sequence joins TRBV6-5 and TRBJ2-7, with a weak D call TRBD1 (6 bases). Germline values: CDR1 MNHEY, CDR2 SVGAGI. V lost 6 bases to trimming and J lost 2 bases, with 11 bases between them. The CDR3 is 13 amino acids. In nucleotides, the CDR3 is TGTGCCAGCAGGGGACACCAGGCCTACGAGCAGTACTTC. Translation gives CASRGHQAYEQYF.

The sample holds a few counts of this clone. The J gene is TRBJ2-5, the V gene TRBV7-9; D is undetermined. The CDR3 length is 12 residues. The germline V gene has CDR1 SEHNR and CDR2 FQNEAQ (reference sequence). The V gene lost 7 bases and the J gene lost 5 bases, with 11 bases spanning the gap. CDR3 in amino acids: CASTPFVETQYF. The DNA for the CDR3 is TGTGCCAGCACTCCTTTCGTCGAGACCCAGTACTTC.

This clone has more than one count but fewer than ten. CDR3 sequence: CASSQAGANYGYTF. Written as DNA, the CDR3 is TGTGCCAGCAGCCAGGCGGGGGCCAACTATGGCTACACCTTC. The chain recombines TRBV7-9 with TRBJ1-2, with D maybe TRBD1 (6 bases). CDR1 and CDR2 (germline): SEHNR, FQNEAQ (reference sequence). The CDR3 contains 14 residues. V was cut by 5 bases and J by 2 bases, with 12 bases left in between.

This chain uses TRBV25-1 with TRBJ1-1; 9 bases match TRBD1. CDR3 size: 11 residues. Per the germline V gene, CDR1 is MGHDK and CDR2 is SYGVNS. V shed 6 bases and J 11 bases; nucleotides not matched to a gene: 4. In nucleotides, the CDR3 is TGTGCCAGCAGACACAGGGGGCCCGCTTTCTTT. It is translated as CASRHRGPAFF. The whole variable domain, filled in from reference TRBV25-1 and TRBJ1-1, reads EADIYQTPRYLVIGTGKKITLECSQTMGHDKMYWYQQDPGMELHLIHYSYGVNSTEKGDLSSESTVSRIRTEHFPLTLESARPSHTSQYLCASRHRGPAFFGQGTRLTVV.

The V gene is TRBV7-2, the J gene TRBJ1-6, with D unresolved. The V gene's germline CDR1 is SGHTA and CDR2 FQGNSA. The CDR3 is made up of 15 amino acids. V lost 1 base and J 1 base, leaving 5 bases between the germline ends. CDR3 in amino acids: CASSLGGSYNSPLHF. CDR3 in DNA: TGTGCCAGCAGCTTAGGTGGTTCCTATAATTCACCCCTCCACTTT.